These 9 T cell receptor beta chains were all obtained from the same sample, sequenced in a study of T cell responses to AZD1222 COVID-19 vaccine. Produced via immunoSEQ multiplex PCR; TCRdb's table is partial and in-frame only. Of approximately 60,000 clones listed, roughly 84% are singletons. Sequences were derived from peripheral blood, sampled on day 0 of AZD1222 vaccination. The receptors derive from an adult in good health.

The chain carries TRBV18 and TRBJ1-1, with TRBD1 as a possible D gene (5 bases). The CDR3 runs 15 residues. Looked up from germline, CDR1 is KGHSH and CDR2 is LQKENI. Trimming removed 3 bases from V and 1 base from J, with 12 bases in between. In DNA form, the CDR3 reads TGTGCCAGCTCACCTATGGGACTCCAGAACACTGAAGCTTTCTTT. Amino acids: CASSPMGLQNTEAFF.

This chain joins TRBV5-4 and TRBJ1-5; TRBD1 agrees at 7 bases. Germline trimming cut 0 bases from V and 4 bases from J; bases unmatched to any gene: 4. Germline lookup yields CDR1 SGHNT and CDR2 YYREEE (reference sequence). There are 15 residues in the CDR3. In nucleotides, the CDR3 is TGTGCCAGCAGCTTGGGGGGGGACAGTAATCAGCCCCAGCATTTT. Its translation: CASSLGGDSNQPQHF.

The chain joins TRBV6-6 to TRBJ1-5; the D gene is possibly TRBD1 (6 bases). V was trimmed by 4 bases and J by 2 bases, leaving 12 bases between them. The CDR3 is made up of 15 amino acids. Germline V gene data show CDR1 as MNHNY and CDR2 as SVGAGI (reference sequence). The CDR3 loop reads CASSFWDKGNQPQHF. In nucleotides, the CDR3 is TGTGCCAGCAGTTTTTGGGACAAAGGCAATCAGCCCCAGCATTTT.

The J gene is TRBJ2-1, the V gene TRBV3-1 (or the pseudogene TRBV3-2); possible D gene TRBD2, 5 bases. The ends were cut back, 0 bases at V and 12 bases at J, with 18 bases in the middle. Germline V gene lookup returns CDR1 LGHDT and CDR2 YNNKEL (reference sequence). The CDR3 totals 15 residues. The CDR3 DNA is TGTGCCAGCAGCCAAGAACCCGAGAGCGCAGGAGGGCAGTTCTTC. This codes for CASSQEPESAGGQFF.

The rearrangement links TRBV6-1 to TRBJ2-7; D not resolved. This CDR3 comprises 14 residues. Germline CDR1 is MNHNS and CDR2 is SASEGT. Trimming removed 1 base from V and 0 bases from J, with 7 bases in between. CDR3 in DNA: TGTGCCAGCAGTGAAGGCAGCTTCTCCTACGAGCAGTACTTC. Protein product: CASSEGSFSYEQYF.

The chain is built from TRBV4-1 and TRBJ2-7; the match to TRBD1 covers 10 bases. V trimming: 7 bases; J trimming: 3 bases; junction bases outside the gene matches: 3. CDR1 is MGHRA, CDR2 YSYEKL, per germline. This CDR3 comprises 13 residues. Here the CDR3 reads CASKGTGDYEQYF. The CDR3 coding sequence is TGCGCCAGCAAGGGGACAGGGGACTACGAGCAGTACTTC.

The chain carries TRBV10-2 and TRBJ1-1, with no clear D. Trimming shortened V by 1 base and J by 7 bases, and 7 bases separated the two germline ends. CDR3 length: 12 residues. The V gene's germline CDR1 is WSHSY and CDR2 SAAADI. The CDR3 region has the DNA TGCGCCAGCAGTGAGTTCGGGAGTGAAGCTTTCTTT. Translation gives CASSEFGSEAFF.

The rearrangement joins TRBV28 to TRBJ1-3; D may be TRBD1 (6 bases). Looked up from germline, CDR1 is MDHEN and CDR2 is SYDVKM. This CDR3 comprises 13 residues. Trimming took 4 bases from V and 11 from J, leaving 15 bases between them. The CDR3 nucleotides read TGTGCCAGCAGTTCGGGGGCCACAGGTGCCATATATTTT. Protein product: CASSSGATGAIYF.

The V call is TRBV5-1, the J call TRBJ2-3, with D maybe TRBD1 (5 bases). Trimming took 3 bases from V and 2 from J, leaving 10 bases between them. Germline CDR1 reads SGHRS; CDR2 reads YFSETQ. CDR3 size: 14 residues. The CDR3 protein is CASSSGQTTDTQYF. Here the CDR3 DNA reads TGCGCCAGCAGCTCAGGGCAGACCACAGATACGCAGTATTTT.